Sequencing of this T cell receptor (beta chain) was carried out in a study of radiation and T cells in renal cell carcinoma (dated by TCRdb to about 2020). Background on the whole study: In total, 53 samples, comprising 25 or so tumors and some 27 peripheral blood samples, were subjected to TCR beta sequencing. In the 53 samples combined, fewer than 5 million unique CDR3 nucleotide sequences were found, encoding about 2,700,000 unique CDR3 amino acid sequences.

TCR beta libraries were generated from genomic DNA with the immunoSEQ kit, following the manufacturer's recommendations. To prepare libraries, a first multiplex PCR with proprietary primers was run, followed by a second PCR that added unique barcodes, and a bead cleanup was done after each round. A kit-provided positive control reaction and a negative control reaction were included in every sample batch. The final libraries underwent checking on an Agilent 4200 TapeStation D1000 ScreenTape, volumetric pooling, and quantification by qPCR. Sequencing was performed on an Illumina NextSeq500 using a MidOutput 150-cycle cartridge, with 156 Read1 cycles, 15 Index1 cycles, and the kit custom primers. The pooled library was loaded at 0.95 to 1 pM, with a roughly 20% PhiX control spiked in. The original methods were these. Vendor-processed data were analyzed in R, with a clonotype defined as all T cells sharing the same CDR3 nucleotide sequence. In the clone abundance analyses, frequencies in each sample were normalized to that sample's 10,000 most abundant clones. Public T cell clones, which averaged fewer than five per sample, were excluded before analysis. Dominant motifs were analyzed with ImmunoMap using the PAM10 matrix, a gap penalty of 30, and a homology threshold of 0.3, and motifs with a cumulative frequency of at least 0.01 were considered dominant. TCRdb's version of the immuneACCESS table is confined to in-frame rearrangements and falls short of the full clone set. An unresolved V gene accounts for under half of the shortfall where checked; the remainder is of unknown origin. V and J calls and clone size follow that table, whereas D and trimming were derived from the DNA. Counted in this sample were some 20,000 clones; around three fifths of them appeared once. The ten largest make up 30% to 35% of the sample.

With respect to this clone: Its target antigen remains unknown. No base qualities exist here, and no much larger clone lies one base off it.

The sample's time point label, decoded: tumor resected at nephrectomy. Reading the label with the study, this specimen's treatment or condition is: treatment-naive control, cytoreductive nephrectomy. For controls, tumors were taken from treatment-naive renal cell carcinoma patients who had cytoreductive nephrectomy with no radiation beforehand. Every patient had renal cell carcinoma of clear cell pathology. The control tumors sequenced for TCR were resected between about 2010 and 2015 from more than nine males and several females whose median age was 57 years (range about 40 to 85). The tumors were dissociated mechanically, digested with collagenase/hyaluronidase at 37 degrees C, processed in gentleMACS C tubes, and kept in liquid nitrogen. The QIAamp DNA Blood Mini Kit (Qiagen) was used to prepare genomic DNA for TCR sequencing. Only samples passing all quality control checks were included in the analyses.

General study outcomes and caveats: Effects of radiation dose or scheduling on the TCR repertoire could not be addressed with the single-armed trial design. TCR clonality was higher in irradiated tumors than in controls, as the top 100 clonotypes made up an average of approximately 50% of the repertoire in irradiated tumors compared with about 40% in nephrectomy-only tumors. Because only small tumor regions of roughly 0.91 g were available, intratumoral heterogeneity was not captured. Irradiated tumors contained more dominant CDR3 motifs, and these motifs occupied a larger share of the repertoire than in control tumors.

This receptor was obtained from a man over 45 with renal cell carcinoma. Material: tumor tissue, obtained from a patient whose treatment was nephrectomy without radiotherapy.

The CDR3 protein: CASRSDRAGGYTF. The nucleotides read TGTGCCAGCAGATCAGACAGGGCCGGGGGCTACACCTTC. The chain uses TRBV2 and TRBJ1-2; a stretch of 7 junction bases matches TRBD1. The CDR3 runs 13 amino acids, cysteine and phenylalanine included. The DNA shown is the 39-base CDR3, in frame from base 1. From a lookup of the germline V gene, CDR1 and CDR2 are SNHLY and FYNNEI. After removal of 6 bases from V and 8 bases from J, the junction retains 9 bases not matched to a gene.